The clone carrying this TCR beta chain was counted ten times or more. MiXCR, run by TCRdb on the multiplex PCR reads, gives a single entry per CDR3 protein. The sample carries around 140,000 distinct CDR3 sequences, about a fifth recorded once. The CDR3 has 15 amino acids. The germline V gene encodes CDR1 GTSNPN and CDR2 SVGIG (reference sequence). V gave up 2 bases and J gave up 1 base, with 11 bases separating them. The data belong to a study of breast tumors, draining lymph nodes, adjacent tissues. Samples came from axillary lymph nodes draining the breast cancer. The chain has TRBV30 and TRBJ2-2; D may match TRBD1 or TRBD2 (5 bases each). Sequencing used axillary lymph node tissue. The sequence came from a female donor with breast cancer. Some clones in this sample may be carry-over from other donors' samples. The CDR3 reads CAWSSWDLNTGELFF. The CDR3 nucleotides are TGTGCCTGGAGTTCCTGGGACCTGAACACCGGGGAGCTGTTTTTT.